The 31 T cell receptor beta chains reported below all come from one sample, sequenced in a study of T cells in Graves' hyperthyroidism and ophthalmopathy. TCR beta CDR3 regions were amplified from RNA. The TCR CDR3 first-round RT-PCR relied on the HTBI primer set. TCRdb reanalysed the multiplex PCR reads using MiXCR and keeps one entry per CDR3 protein. The repertoire holds roughly 290,000 distinct CDR3 sequences, with roughly 15% as singletons. The specimen sequenced was blood. Receptors originate from a woman aged 25 to 39 with Graves' hyperthyroidism that later progressed to Graves' ophthalmopathy.

With respect to this clonotype: This clone may be a read error of a much larger clone one base away. DNA for the CDR3: TGTGCCAGCAGTTTTTATGCGACCGCTAATTCACCCCTCCACTTT. This codes for CASSFYATANSPLHF. The chain joins TRBV27 to TRBJ1-6; no firm D call. Germline V lookup: CDR1 MNHEY, CDR2 SMNVEV (reference sequence). The CDR3 runs to 15 residues. Trimming left V 3 bases short and J 6 bases short, with 12 bases between.

For this clonotype: This may come from a read error, since a much larger clone is one base off. The V and J genes are TRBV12-3 or TRBV12-4 and TRBJ1-5; D uncertain. The CDR3 extends over 13 amino acids. The CDR3 loop reads CASGLGGIQPQHF. CDR3 bases: TGTGCCAGCGGTTTAGGAGGGATTCAGCCCCAGCATTTT.

This clonotype has at least ten counts. CDR3 sequence: CASSLEVAEQYF. The CDR3 nucleotides read TGTGCCAGCAGCTTAGAGGTCGCCGAGCAGTACTTC. The chain employs TRBV7-9 and TRBJ2-7; D not resolved. V lost 1 base and J lost 6, with 7 bases in between. Per the germline V gene, CDR1 is SEHNR and CDR2 is FQNEAQ (reference sequence). This CDR3 is 12 amino acids long.

This clonotype was recorded a few times. This chain joins TRBV20-1 and TRBJ2-1; 13 positions agree with TRBD2. Germline trimming cut 3 bases from V and 2 bases from J; bases unmatched to any gene: 7. The germline V gene encodes CDR1 DFQATT and CDR2 SNEGSKA (reference sequence). This CDR3 is 17 amino acids long. This CDR3 reads CSARGGLAGDPYNEQFF. The CDR3 DNA reads TGCAGTGCTAGGGGTGGACTAGCGGGAGACCCCTACAATGAGCAGTTCTTC.

This clonotype was counted ten times or more. V usage is TRBV28 and J usage is TRBJ2-7; 7 bases map to TRBD1. The CDR3 is 14 residues long. The V and J ends lost 7 bases and 3 bases, in that order; junction bases with no gene match: 9. Germline CDR1 is MDHEN and CDR2 is SYDVKM. The CDR3 loop reads CASTATGQGYEQYF. The CDR3 DNA sequence: TGTGCCAGCACCGCGACAGGGCAAGGCTACGAGCAGTACTTC.

This clonotype was detected many times. This rearrangement joins TRBV28 to TRBJ1-2; 9 bases are a match to TRBD1. Per germline, CDR1 MDHEN and CDR2 SYDVKM. With 6 bases clipped from V and 5 bases from J, the junction kept 4 bases outside the gene matches. CDR3 size: 13 residues. As DNA, the CDR3 is TGTGCCAGCAGCGCGACAGGGGGGTATGGCTACACCTTC. Residues: CASSATGGYGYTF.

Details on this clonotype: Possible read error: a much larger clone is one base away. The chain employs TRBV27 and TRBJ2-7, with D tentatively TRBD2 (6 bases). The CDR3 consists of 13 residues. V lost 5 bases and J lost 7, with 15 bases in between. CDR1 and CDR2 (germline): MNHEY, SMNVEV (reference sequence). The CDR3 sequence is CASSTPGVGEQYF. Here the CDR3 DNA reads TGTGCCAGCAGTACTCCGGGAGTAGGTGAGCAGTACTTC.

The CDR3 DNA reads as TGTGCCAGCAGCCAAGTTGAGGGACAGCCCCAGCATTTT. Translating it yields CASSQVEGQPQHF. The chain joins TRBV4-2 to TRBJ1-5; D is unresolved. Germline assignment: CDR1 LGHNA and CDR2 YNFKEQ. The CDR3 consists of 13 residues. V gave up 1 base and J gave up 7 bases, with 8 bases separating them.

As regards this clonotype: A clone one base away is much larger, so this may be a read error. CDR3 sequence: CASSRGTQETQFF. CDR3 coding DNA: TGCGCCAGCAGCAGAGGGACTCAAGAGACCCAGTTCTTC. The chain combines TRBV5-1 with TRBJ2-1, with TRBD2 as a possible D gene (6 bases). V was shortened by 4 bases and J by 13 bases, with 18 bases between the two germline ends. The CDR3 consists of 13 residues. Germline CDR1 SGHRS, CDR2 YFSETQ.

This clonotype was seen a few times. The chain links TRBV19 to TRBJ1-6, with D possibly matching TRBD1 (5 bases). From germline, CDR1 is LNHDA and CDR2 SQIVND (reference sequence). Trimming stripped 4 bases from V and 9 bases from J, with 10 bases between. The CDR3 has 13 amino acids. For the CDR3, the DNA is TGTGCCAGTAGTACGGAGACAGTTTCACCCCTCCACTTT. Encoded protein: CASSTETVSPLHF.

This clonotype was counted many times. This chain uses TRBV7-2 with TRBJ1-3; 8 bases map to TRBD1. Germline V gene lookup returns CDR1 SGHTA and CDR2 FQGNSA. The CDR3 is 18 residues long. The V segment lost 5 bases and the J segment 0 bases; nucleotides outside the gene matches: 12. The CDR3, as DNA: TGTGCCAGCAGCCCTCGGGACAGGACCGGACGCTCTGGAAACACCATATATTTT. It encodes CASSPRDRTGRSGNTIYF. Using reference TRBV7-2 and TRBJ1-3 for the parts outside the CDR3, the full variable domain is GAGVSQSPSNKVTEKGKDVELRCDPISGHTALYWYRQSLGQGLEFLIYFQGNSAPDKSGLPSDRFSAERTGGSVSTLTIQRTQQEDSAVYLCASSPRDRTGRSGNTIYFGEGSWLTVV.

This clonotype was detected many times. The chain links TRBV6-1 to TRBJ2-6, with D uncertain. Per germline, CDR1 MNHNS and CDR2 SASEGT. The CDR3 loop spans 15 amino acids. The V and J ends lost 6 bases and 4 bases respectively, with 13 bases between them. CDR3 sequence: CASSQAFWGANVLTF. In DNA form, the CDR3 reads TGTGCCAGCAGCCAGGCGTTCTGGGGGGCCAACGTCCTGACTTTC.

This clonotype was detected many times. CDR3 DNA: TGTGCCAGCAGCTTAGAGGGACTAGGGGTTAATACGCAGTATTTT. It is translated as CASSLEGLGVNTQYF. The rearrangement joins TRBV7-2 to TRBJ2-3; 8 positions agree with TRBD2. The junction had 7 bases not matched to a gene; V was cut back by 1 base and J by 7 bases. The CDR3 has 15 amino acids. The germline gives CDR1 SGHTA, CDR2 FQGNSA.

This clonotype was counted only a few times. The chain has TRBV9 and TRBJ2-2; D ambiguous. Deletions cut 4 bases from V and 2 bases from J, with 9 bases between. CDR3 length: 14 residues. Germline CDR1 reads SGDLS; CDR2 reads YYNGEE. This CDR3 is CASSPDFNTGELFF. The CDR3 bases are TGTGCCAGCAGCCCTGACTTTAACACCGGGGAGCTGTTTTTT.

This clonotype was detected ten times or more. The rearrangement links TRBV28 to TRBJ1-1, with D hard to call. CDR3 length: 14 amino acids. CDR1 is MDHEN, CDR2 SYDVKM, per germline. V lost 1 base to trimming and J lost 5 bases, with 11 bases between them. CDR3 amino acids: CASSLLGEGTEAFF. DNA for the CDR3: TGTGCCAGCAGTTTATTGGGTGAAGGAACTGAAGCTTTCTTT.

This sequence joins TRBV11-1 and TRBJ2-3; TRBD2 aligns across 8 bases. With V trimmed by 5 bases and J by 2 bases, 6 bases remained unmatched. Germline CDR1 SGHAT, CDR2 FQDESV (reference sequence). The CDR3 has 15 residues. CDR3 bases: TGTGCCAGCAGCCCGACTAGCGACTACACAGATACGCAGTATTTT. Translating gives CASSPTSDYTDTQYF.

In this sample, this clonotype turned up many times. V usage is TRBV27 and J usage is TRBJ2-1; D may be TRBD1 or TRBD2 (5 bases each). Germline CDR1 reads MNHEY; CDR2 reads SMNVEV (reference sequence). The CDR3 is made up of 15 amino acids. V gave up 3 bases and J gave up 3 bases, with 12 bases separating them. The DNA of the CDR3 is TGTGCCAGCAGTTTGGACGGGACGGGCTACAATGAGCAGTTCTTC. Its protein product is CASSLDGTGYNEQFF.

This clonotype appeared many times. The chain has TRBV7-2 and TRBJ1-1; TRBD1 might be the D (6 bases). CDR1 and CDR2 from the germline V gene are SGHTA and FQGNSA. This CDR3 is built from 13 residues. V gave up 5 bases and J gave up 4 bases, with 11 bases separating them. The chain's CDR3 is CASSPEGGTEAFF. The CDR3 bases are TGTGCCAGCAGCCCCGAGGGGGGCACTGAAGCTTTCTTT.

This clonotype was observed at least ten times. This sequence joins TRBV11-2 and TRBJ2-5, with D unclear. Germline loops: CDR1 SGHAT, CDR2 FQNNGV. The CDR3 length is 16 residues. The germline V and J ends were trimmed by 5 bases and 5 bases, with 21 bases remaining between them. The CDR3 DNA reads TGTGCCAGCAGCCCCCCCGGCAGACACAACGGGGAGACCCAGTACTTC. Amino acids: CASSPPGRHNGETQYF.

This clonotype showed up many times. The gene calls are TRBV5-1 and TRBJ2-7; 9 bases match TRBD2. The CDR3 length is 14 residues. V lost 5 bases to trimming and J lost 2 bases; unmatched junction nucleotides: 5. CDR1 is SGHRS, CDR2 YFSETQ, per germline. CDR3 region: CASRLTSGTYEQYF. CDR3 bases: TGCGCCAGCAGGTTGACTAGCGGTACCTACGAGCAGTACTTC.

A remark on this clonotype: A much larger clone differs by one base, so this may be a read error. The gene calls are TRBV7-8 and TRBJ2-7, with 7 bases lining up with TRBD2. CDR3 length: 18 amino acids. Germline lookup yields CDR1 SGHVS and CDR2 FQNEAQ. V lost 0 bases, J lost 0 bases, and 11 bases stayed unmatched. CDR3 in DNA: TGTGCCAGCAGCTTAGCCTTGTTGGGGCTAGCGGTCTCCTACGAGCAGTACTTC. Translated: CASSLALLGLAVSYEQYF. The complete variable domain, with remaining parts taken from reference TRBV7-8 and TRBJ2-7, reads GAGVSQSPRYKVAKRGQDVALRCDPISGHVSLFWYQQALGQGPEFLTYFQNEAQLDKSGLPSDRFFAERPEGSVSTLKIQRTQQEDSAVYLCASSLALLGLAVSYEQYFGPGTRLTVT.

This clonotype occurred many times. The chain is built from TRBV7-3 and TRBJ2-7; D unresolved. V shed 4 bases and J shed 7 bases, with 14 bases lying between them. The CDR3 sequence is 13 residues long. Germline lookup yields CDR1 SGHTA and CDR2 FQGTGA. The CDR3 is CASSSPPDAEQYF. In DNA, the CDR3 is TGTGCCAGCAGCTCGCCCCCGGACGCTGAGCAGTACTTC.

This chain joins TRBV28 and TRBJ1-4, with a tentative D call TRBD1 (5 bases). V was trimmed by 5 bases and J by 5 bases, leaving 12 bases between them. The CDR3 is made up of 14 amino acids. Germline V gene sequence: CDR1 MDHEN, CDR2 SYDVKM. The CDR3 nucleotides are TGTGCCAGCAGTATCAGGGCCCAAAATGAAAAACTGTTTTTT. It translates to CASSIRAQNEKLFF.

This clonotype was counted many times. The chain combines TRBV28 with TRBJ2-1; unclear D gene. The CDR3 spans 13 residues. Trimming left V 8 bases short and J 0 bases short, with 8 bases between. CDR1 is MDHEN and CDR2 is SYDVKM in the germline V gene. CDR3 nucleotides: TGTGCCAGCTTGAGGAACTCCTACAATGAGCAGTTCTTC. This translates into CASLRNSYNEQFF. The full variable domain, with the rest looked up from reference TRBV28 and TRBJ2-1, is DVKVTQSSRYLVKRTGEKVFLECVQDMDHENMFWYRQDPGLGLRLIYFSYDVKMKEKGDIPEGYSVSREKKERFSLILESASTNQTSMYLCASLRNSYNEQFFGPGTRLTVL.

This clonotype was picked up many times. J is TRBJ2-6 and V is TRBV2; a possible D gene is TRBD2 (5 bases). The CDR3 covers 16 residues. V lost 0 bases and J lost 4, with 10 bases in between. Looked up from germline, CDR1 is SNHLY and CDR2 is FYNNEI. In DNA form, the CDR3 reads TGTGCCAGCAGTGAAGCAGGCGGGTACGGGGCCAACGTCCTGACTTTC. Translating gives CASSEAGGYGANVLTF.

This clonotype was observed at least ten times. The V and J genes are TRBV12-3 or TRBV12-4 and TRBJ1-6; the D gene is possibly TRBD1 (6 bases). The V and J ends lost 2 bases and 9 bases respectively, with 14 bases between them. The CDR3 is made up of 15 amino acids. CDR3 nucleotides: TGTGCCAGCAGTTTATCCGACAGGTCGGTTTCACCCCTCCACTTT. This gives the protein CASSLSDRSVSPLHF.

This clonotype was recorded a few times. CDR3 amino acids: CSAVSGRTYEQYF. The CDR3 nucleotides read TGCAGTGCTGTAAGCGGGAGGACCTACGAGCAGTACTTC. V usage is TRBV20-1 and J usage is TRBJ2-7, with TRBD2 matching over 9 bases. J lost 2 bases, V lost 5 bases, and 4 bases had no gene match. In germline, CDR1 is DFQATT, CDR2 SNEGSKA (reference sequence). CDR3 size: 13 residues.

With regard to this clonotype: One end of the junction fails to match germline, which may point to a read error. The CDR3 region is CAGSPSDVDTQYF. The CDR3, as DNA: TGTGCCGGCTCCCCCTCCGATGTAGATACGCAGTATTTT. J is TRBJ2-3 and V is TRBV18; D call uncertain. This CDR3 is 13 amino acids long. CDR1 KGHSH and CDR2 LQKENI come from the germline V gene.

This clonotype was detected only a few times. The V and J genes are TRBV2 and TRBJ2-7, with D maybe TRBD2 (5 bases). The CDR3 is 14 amino acids. The germline CDR1 and CDR2 sequences are SNHLY and FYNNEI. The germline V and J ends were trimmed by 3 bases and 3 bases, with 12 bases remaining between them. The CDR3 DNA is TGTGCCAGCAGTGAGGGCACAGACTACTACGAGCAGTACTTC. This encodes CASSEGTDYYEQYF.

The chain has TRBV4-2 and TRBJ2-7; D is uncertain. CDR3 size: 14 residues. V dropped 0 bases and J dropped 0 bases, with 6 bases sitting between them. CDR1 is LGHNA, CDR2 YNFKEQ, per germline. This CDR3 is CASSQDPGSYEQYF. CDR3 DNA sequence: TGTGCCAGCAGCCAAGATCCAGGCTCCTACGAGCAGTACTTC.

This clonotype was seen at least ten times. J is TRBJ1-1 and V is TRBV3-1; D perhaps matches TRBD1 (6 bases). This CDR3 is 14 amino acids long. Trimming pared 4 bases from V and 6 bases from J, leaving 15 bases between. Germline-derived CDR1 and CDR2 are LGHDT and YNNKEL (reference sequence). The CDR3 nucleotides read TGTGCCAGCAGCCTAGGCCCGGGGGCACCTGAAGCTTTCTTT. It encodes CASSLGPGAPEAFF.